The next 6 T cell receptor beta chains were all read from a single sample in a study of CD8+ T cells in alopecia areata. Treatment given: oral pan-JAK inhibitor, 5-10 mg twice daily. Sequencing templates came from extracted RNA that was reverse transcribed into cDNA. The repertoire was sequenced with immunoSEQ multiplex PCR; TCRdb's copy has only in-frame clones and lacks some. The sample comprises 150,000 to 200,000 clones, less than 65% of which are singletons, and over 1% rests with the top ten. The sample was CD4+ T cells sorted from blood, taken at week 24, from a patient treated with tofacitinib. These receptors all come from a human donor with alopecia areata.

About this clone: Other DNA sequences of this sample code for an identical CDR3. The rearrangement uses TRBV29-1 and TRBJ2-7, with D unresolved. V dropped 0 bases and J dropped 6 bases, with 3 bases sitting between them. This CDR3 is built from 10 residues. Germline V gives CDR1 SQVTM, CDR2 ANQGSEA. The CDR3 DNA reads TGCAGCGTTGAAGAAGGCGAGCAGTACTTC. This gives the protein CSVEEGEQYF.

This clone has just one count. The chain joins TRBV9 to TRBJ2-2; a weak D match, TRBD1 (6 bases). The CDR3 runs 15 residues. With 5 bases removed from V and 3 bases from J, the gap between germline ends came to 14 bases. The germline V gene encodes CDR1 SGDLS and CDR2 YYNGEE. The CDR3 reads CASSFRGYDTGELFF. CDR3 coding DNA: TGTGCCAGCAGTTTCAGGGGTTATGACACCGGGGAGCTGTTTTTT.

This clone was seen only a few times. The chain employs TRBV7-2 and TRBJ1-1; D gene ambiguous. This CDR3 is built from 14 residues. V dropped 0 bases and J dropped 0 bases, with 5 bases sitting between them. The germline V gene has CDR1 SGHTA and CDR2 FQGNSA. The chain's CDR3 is CASSLAQVNTEAFF. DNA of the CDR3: TGTGCCAGCAGCTTAGCGCAAGTGAACACTGAAGCTTTCTTT. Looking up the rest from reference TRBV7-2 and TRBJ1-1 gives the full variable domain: GAGVSQSPSNKVTEKGKDVELRCDPISGHTALYWYRQSLGQGLEFLIYFQGNSAPDKSGLPSDRFSAERTGGSVSTLTIQRTQQEDSAVYLCASSLAQVNTEAFFGQGTRLTVV.

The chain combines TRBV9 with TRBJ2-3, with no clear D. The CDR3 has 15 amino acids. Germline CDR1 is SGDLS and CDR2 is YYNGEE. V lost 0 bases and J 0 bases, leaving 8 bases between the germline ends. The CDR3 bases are TGTGCCAGCAGCGTAGTGTCAGCTAGCACAGATACGCAGTATTTT. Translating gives CASSVVSASTDTQYF.

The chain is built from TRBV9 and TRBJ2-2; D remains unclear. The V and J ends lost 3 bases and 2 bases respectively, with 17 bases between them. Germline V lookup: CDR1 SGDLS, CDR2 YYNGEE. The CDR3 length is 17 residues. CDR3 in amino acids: CASSEQQNPFNTGELFF. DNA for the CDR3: TGTGCCAGCAGCGAGCAACAGAATCCCTTTAACACCGGGGAGCTGTTTTTT.

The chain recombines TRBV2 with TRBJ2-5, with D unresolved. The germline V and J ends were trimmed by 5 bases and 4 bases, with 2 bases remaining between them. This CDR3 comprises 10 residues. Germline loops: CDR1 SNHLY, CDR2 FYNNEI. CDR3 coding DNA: TGTGCCAGCAGTTCAGAGACCCAGTACTTC. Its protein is CASSSETQYF.